The next 26 T cell receptor beta chains were all read from a single sample in a study of shared clonotypes between healthy human individuals. Here immunoSEQ multiplex PCR was the method, and the copy in TCRdb shows in-frame clones only, minus some. The sample has roughly 2.1 million clones, just over 90% seen once. CD45RO-negative CD8 cells positively selected for CCR7 made up the naive population, which excluded terminally differentiated effector memory CD45RA+ cells. Specimen: naive CD8+ T cells from PBMCs. Source of these receptors: a man younger than 30 in good health. Some clones in this sample may be carry-over from other donors' samples.

The rearrangement joins TRBV5-1 to TRBJ1-1; D remains ambiguous. Per the germline V gene, CDR1 is SGHRS and CDR2 is YFSETQ. The CDR3 consists of 15 residues. V dropped 5 bases and J dropped 1 base, with 15 bases sitting between them. CDR3 loop: CASSYTPGGNTEAFF. DNA for the CDR3: TGCGCCAGCAGTTACACCCCAGGCGGGAACACTGAAGCTTTCTTT.

The sample holds many counts of this clone. The chain combines TRBV7-6 with TRBJ1-1; TRBD1 aligns across 10 bases. This CDR3 comprises 17 residues. Trimming took 5 bases from V and 3 from J; bases not matched to a gene: 12. CDR1 is SGHVS, CDR2 FNYEAQ, per germline. The CDR3 region has the DNA TGTGCCAGCAGCCTCGGACAGGGGGGGAGATCGGACACTGAAGCTTTCTTT. Residues: CASSLGQGGRSDTEAFF.

The J gene is TRBJ2-7, the V gene TRBV18, with TRBD1 as a possible D gene (6 bases). The CDR3 has 15 residues. Trimming left V 3 bases short and J 0 bases short, with 12 bases between. Germline V gene sequence: CDR1 KGHSH, CDR2 LQKENI. In DNA form, the CDR3 reads TGTGCCAGCTCACCCTTGGACAGCCTCTCCTACGAGCAGTACTTC. Its translation is CASSPLDSLSYEQYF.

The chain carries TRBV27 and TRBJ1-3, with D possibly TRBD1 on 5 matching bases. V lost 8 bases and J lost 0, with 17 bases in between. Germline CDR1 and CDR2: MNHEY and SMNVEV (reference sequence). The CDR3 length is 16 residues. Here the CDR3 DNA reads TGTGCCAGCGCGACAACGGGGCCTTTCTCTGGAAACACCATATATTTT. It translates to CASATTGPFSGNTIYF.

In this sample, this clone turned up once. The chain couples TRBV21-1 to TRBJ1-2; the DNA was not compared with TRBD1, the D call given in the table. TRBV21-1 is flagged as a pseudogene. This CDR3 comprises 16 residues. The CDR3 DNA reads as TGTGCCAGCAGCCCTCAACAGCAAAGCACACCCTATGGCTACACCTTC. This gives the protein CASSPQQQSTPYGYTF.

The chain carries TRBV5-4 and TRBJ2-7; no clear D gene. The CDR3 is 13 residues long. V was pared by 6 bases and J by 1 base, with 11 bases between. The V gene's germline CDR1 is SGHNT and CDR2 YYREEE (reference sequence). The CDR3 bases are TGTGCCAGCACGTCACTCGGGTCCTACGAGCAGTACTTC. Translation gives CASTSLGSYEQYF.

The chain links TRBV6-5 to TRBJ1-2; D is undetermined. CDR3 size: 15 residues. Germline V CDR1 and CDR2: MNHEY, SVGAGI. The ends were cut back, 6 bases at V and 6 bases at J, with 20 bases in the middle. The CDR3 loop reads CASSLDRVGTDGYTF. CDR3 DNA sequence: TGTGCCAGCAGCCTAGACCGCGTCGGAACGGATGGCTACACCTTC.

This rearrangement joins TRBV2 to TRBJ1-1; 9 bases are shared with TRBD1. Per the germline V gene, CDR1 is SNHLY and CDR2 is FYNNEI. This CDR3 has 14 amino acids. V shed 7 bases and J 1 base; nucleotides not matched to a gene: 4. This CDR3 is CASKDRGWNTEAFF. The DNA for the CDR3 is TGTGCCAGCAAGGACAGGGGTTGGAACACTGAAGCTTTCTTT.

As regards this clone: The identical CDR3 is also encoded by other nucleotide sequences in the sample. The CDR3 bases are TGTGCCAGTAGTGGAGGTCAGCCCCAGCATTTT. Protein product: CASSGGQPQHF. The V call is TRBV19, the J call TRBJ1-5, with D uncertain. V was shortened by 5 bases and J by 6 bases, with 5 bases between the two germline ends. In germline, CDR1 is LNHDA, CDR2 SQIVND (reference sequence). The CDR3 loop spans 11 amino acids. The whole variable domain, remainder taken from reference TRBV19 and TRBJ1-5, is DGGITQSPKYLFRKEGQNVTLSCEQNLNHDAMYWYRQDPGQGLRLIYYSQIVNDFQKGDIAEGYSVSREKKESFPLTVTSAQKNPTAFYLCASSGGQPQHFGDGTRLSIL.

The chain couples TRBV6-5 to TRBJ1-5; a weak D match, TRBD1 (5 bases). The germline CDR1 and CDR2 sequences are MNHEY and SVGAGI. The CDR3 has 14 residues. Trimming cost V 8 bases and J 7 bases, with 18 bases left between them. The CDR3 DNA is TGTGCCAGCGGATTATCCCAGGGTAACCAGCCCCAGCATTTT. It codes for CASGLSQGNQPQHF.

This chain joins TRBV27 and TRBJ2-3; D tentatively fits TRBD1 or TRBD2 (6 bases each). Trimming shortened V by 3 bases and J by 6 bases, and 13 bases separated the two germline ends. Germline V gives CDR1 MNHEY, CDR2 SMNVEV (reference sequence). This CDR3 comprises 14 residues. The CDR3 sequence: CASSFGGGEDTQYF. CDR3 sequence (DNA): TGTGCCAGCAGTTTTGGAGGGGGTGAGGATACGCAGTATTTT.

J is TRBJ2-5 and V is TRBV5-5; D is perhaps TRBD1 or TRBD2 (5 bases each). Deletions cut 1 base from V and 3 bases from J, with 10 bases between. This CDR3 region has 14 residues. From germline, CDR1 is SGHKS and CDR2 YYEKEE (reference sequence). CDR3 DNA sequence: TGTGCCAGCAGCTTGTATCAGGGAGAAGAGACCCAGTACTTC. Translation: CASSLYQGEETQYF.

In nucleotides, the CDR3 is TGTGCCAGCAGCGTCAGCGGGATTGGACAAGAGACCCAGTACTTC. It translates to CASSVSGIGQETQYF. The gene calls are TRBV9 and TRBJ2-5, with 7 positions matching TRBD2. V was pared by 2 bases and J by 2 bases, with 6 bases of the junction left unmatched. In germline, CDR1 is SGDLS, CDR2 YYNGEE. The CDR3 runs 15 residues.

V and J are TRBV28 and TRBJ2-1, with a weak D call TRBD2 (6 bases). This CDR3 has 15 amino acids. The V gene's germline CDR1 is MDHEN and CDR2 SYDVKM. The V end was cut by 6 bases, the J end by 0 bases, with 12 bases between. The DNA of the CDR3 is TGTGCCAGCAGGCGGGACTCCAGCTCCTACAATGAGCAGTTCTTC. Its protein product is CASRRDSSSYNEQFF.

This clone came up a few times. The chain employs TRBV7-9 and TRBJ2-2; D gene unclear. CDR1 and CDR2 (germline): SEHNR, FQNEAQ (reference sequence). This CDR3 has 12 amino acids. Trimming shortened V by 3 bases and J by 6 bases, and 5 bases separated the two germline ends. The chain's CDR3 is CASSFSSGELFF. CDR3 nucleotide sequence: TGTGCCAGCAGCTTTTCGTCCGGGGAGCTGTTTTTT. Drawing the rest from reference TRBV7-9 and TRBJ2-2, the complete variable domain is DTGVSQNPRHKITKRGQNVTFRCDPISEHNRLYWYRQTLGQGPEFLTYFQNEAQLEKSRLLSDRFSAERPKGSFSTLEIQRTEQGDSAMYLCASSFSSGELFFGEGSRLTVL.

The chain is built from TRBV6-5 and TRBJ1-1; 9 nucleotides line up with TRBD1. The length of the CDR3 is 15 residues. V was clipped by 3 bases and J by 5 bases; unmatched bases: 7. Germline CDR1 is MNHEY and CDR2 is SVGAGI. The CDR3 sequence is CASSYNRGRRTEAFF. The CDR3 DNA reads as TGTGCCAGCAGTTATAACAGGGGGCGACGGACTGAAGCTTTCTTT.

To note about this clone: This specimen includes other DNA sequences encoding the same CDR3. The rearrangement uses TRBV6-1 and TRBJ2-7, with a possible D match to TRBD1 (7 bases). The germline V and J ends were trimmed by 6 bases and 4 bases, with 13 bases remaining between them. Germline CDR1 reads MNHNS; CDR2 reads SASEGT. The CDR3 spans 13 residues. CDR3 region: CASRRDSTYEQYF. The CDR3 DNA reads as TGTGCCAGCAGGCGGGACAGTACTTACGAGCAGTACTTC.

The chain uses TRBV28 and TRBJ2-7, with a tentative D call TRBD1 (6 bases). CDR3 size: 14 residues. From germline, CDR1 is MDHEN and CDR2 SYDVKM. V lost 0 bases to trimming and J lost 4 bases, with 10 bases between them. For the CDR3, the DNA is TGTGCCAGCAGTTTATGGGCAGGGGAGTACGAGCAGTACTTC. Its translation: CASSLWAGEYEQYF.

The chain is built from TRBV29-1 and TRBJ2-2; 9 nucleotides match TRBD1. Per germline, CDR1 SQVTM and CDR2 ANQGSEA. This CDR3 spans 14 amino acids. J was trimmed by 4 bases and V by 4 bases; bases with no gene match: 4. CDR3 nucleotide sequence: TGCAGCGTTGTGTTGGACAGGGGCACCGGGGAGCTGTTTTTT. Translation gives CSVVLDRGTGELFF.

Points on this clone: This sample includes further DNA sequences coding for the same CDR3. The V gene is TRBV6-5, the J gene TRBJ2-2; D gene unclear. V was pared by 0 bases and J by 7 bases, with 6 bases between. CDR1 and CDR2 from the germline V gene are MNHEY and SVGAGI. The CDR3 totals 13 residues. CDR3 in amino acids: CASSYSLGGELFF. The CDR3 DNA reads TGTGCCAGCAGTTACTCCCTGGGCGGGGAGCTGTTTTTT.

This chain uses TRBV7-6 with TRBJ1-2, with D perhaps matching TRBD1 (5 bases). CDR3 length: 13 amino acids. CDR1 and CDR2 (germline): SGHVS, FNYEAQ. The germline V and J ends were trimmed by 1 base and 4 bases, with 7 bases remaining between them. The CDR3 spells CASSLGGRYGYTF. CDR3 nucleotides: TGTGCCAGCAGCTTAGGGGGACGCTATGGCTACACCTTC.

The chain has TRBV19 and TRBJ1-5, with D hard to call. Per germline, CDR1 LNHDA and CDR2 SQIVND (reference sequence). The CDR3 loop spans 13 amino acids. Trimming left V 6 bases short and J 5 bases short, with 11 bases between. The CDR3 nucleotides read TGTGCCAGTAGAAGTGGACGGGATCAGCCCCAGCATTTT. This gives the protein CASRSGRDQPQHF.

V and J are TRBV9 and TRBJ2-3, with D possibly matching TRBD1 (6 bases). The CDR3 consists of 15 residues. Germline values: CDR1 SGDLS, CDR2 YYNGEE. V was shortened by 4 bases and J by 0 bases, with 12 bases between the two germline ends. The DNA of the CDR3 is TGTGCCAGCAGCCCAGGACAGTTCAGCACAGATACGCAGTATTTT. It codes for CASSPGQFSTDTQYF.

The chain carries TRBV11-3 and TRBJ2-1; 7 nucleotides match TRBD1. CDR1 and CDR2 (germline): SGHNT, YENEEA. The CDR3 is made up of 15 amino acids. Losses at the gene ends were 4 bases for V and 0 bases for J; bases not matched to a gene: 3. The CDR3 reads CASSSRDSSYNEQFF. CDR3 coding DNA: TGTGCCAGCAGCTCCCGGGACAGCTCCTACAATGAGCAGTTCTTC.

Worth noting for this clone: The identical CDR3 is also encoded by other nucleotide sequences in the sample. This chain uses TRBV9 with TRBJ2-1; no clear D gene. The germline CDR1 and CDR2 sequences are SGDLS and YYNGEE. This CDR3 comprises 13 residues. Trimming stripped 0 bases from V and 3 bases from J, with 4 bases between. DNA for the CDR3: TGTGCCAGCAGCGTAGCGGACTACAATGAGCAGTTCTTC. Amino acid sequence: CASSVADYNEQFF. The entire variable domain, with the rest obtained from reference TRBV9 and TRBJ2-1, is as follows: DSGVTQTPKHLITATGQRVTLRCSPRSGDLSVYWYQQSLDQGLQFLIQYYNGEERAKGNILERFSAQQFPDLHSELNLSSLELGDSALYFCASSVADYNEQFFGPGTRLTVL.

The V call is TRBV7-3, the J call TRBJ2-2; 11 nucleotides align to TRBD2. CDR1 and CDR2 (germline): SGHTA, FQGTGA. The length of the CDR3 is 19 residues. V lost 3 bases to trimming and J lost 6 bases; unmatched junction nucleotides: 15. The CDR3 spells CASSLSLAGAPAGAGELFF. The CDR3 DNA is TGTGCCAGCAGCTTGTCACTAGCGGGAGCGCCCGCGGGTGCCGGGGAGCTGTTTTTT. Complete variable domain (other parts from reference TRBV7-3 and TRBJ2-2): GAGVSQTPSNKVTEKGKYVELRCDPISGHTALYWYRQSLGQGPEFLIYFQGTGAADDSGLPNDRFFAVRPEGSVSTLKIQRTERGDSAVYLCASSLSLAGAPAGAGELFFGEGSRLTVL.